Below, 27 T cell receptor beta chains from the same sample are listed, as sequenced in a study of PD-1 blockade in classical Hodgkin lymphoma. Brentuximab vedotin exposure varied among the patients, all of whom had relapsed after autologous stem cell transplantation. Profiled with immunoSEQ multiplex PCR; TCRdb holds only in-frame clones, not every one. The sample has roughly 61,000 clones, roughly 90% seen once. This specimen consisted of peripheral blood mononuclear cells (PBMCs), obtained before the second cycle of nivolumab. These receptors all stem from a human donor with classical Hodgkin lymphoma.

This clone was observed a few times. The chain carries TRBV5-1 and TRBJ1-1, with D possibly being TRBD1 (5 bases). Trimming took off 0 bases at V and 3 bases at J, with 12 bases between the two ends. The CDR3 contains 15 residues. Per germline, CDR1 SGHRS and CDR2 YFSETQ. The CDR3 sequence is CASSLARSGYTEAFF. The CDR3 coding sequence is TGCGCCAGCAGCTTGGCCCGATCAGGGTACACTGAAGCTTTCTTT.

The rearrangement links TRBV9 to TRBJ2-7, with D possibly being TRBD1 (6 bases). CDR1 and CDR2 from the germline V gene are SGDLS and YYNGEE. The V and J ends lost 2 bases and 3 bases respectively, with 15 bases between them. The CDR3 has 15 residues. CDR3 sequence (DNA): TGTGCCAGCAGCGTCGAACAGGGTTCTAACTACGAGCAGTACTTC. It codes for CASSVEQGSNYEQYF.

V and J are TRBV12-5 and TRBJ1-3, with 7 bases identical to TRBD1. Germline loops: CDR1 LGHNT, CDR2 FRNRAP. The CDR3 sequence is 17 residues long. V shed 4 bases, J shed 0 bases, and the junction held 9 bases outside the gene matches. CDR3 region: CASGSQGIGLSGNTIYF. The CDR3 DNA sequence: TGTGCTAGTGGTTCACAGGGGATAGGCCTCTCTGGAAACACCATATATTTT.

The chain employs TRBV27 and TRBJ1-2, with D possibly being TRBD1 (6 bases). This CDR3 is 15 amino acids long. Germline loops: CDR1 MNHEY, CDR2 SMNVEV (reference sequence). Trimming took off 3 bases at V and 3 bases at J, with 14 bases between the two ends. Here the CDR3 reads CASSFRLGADYGYTF. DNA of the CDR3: TGTGCCAGCAGTTTTCGTTTGGGGGCGGACTATGGCTACACCTTC.

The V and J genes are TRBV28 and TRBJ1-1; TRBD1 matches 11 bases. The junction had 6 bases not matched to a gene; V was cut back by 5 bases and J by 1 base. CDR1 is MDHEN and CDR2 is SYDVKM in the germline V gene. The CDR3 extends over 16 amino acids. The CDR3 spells CASSGGDRGSNTEAFF. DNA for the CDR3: TGTGCCAGCAGTGGGGGGGACAGGGGGTCGAACACTGAAGCTTTCTTT.

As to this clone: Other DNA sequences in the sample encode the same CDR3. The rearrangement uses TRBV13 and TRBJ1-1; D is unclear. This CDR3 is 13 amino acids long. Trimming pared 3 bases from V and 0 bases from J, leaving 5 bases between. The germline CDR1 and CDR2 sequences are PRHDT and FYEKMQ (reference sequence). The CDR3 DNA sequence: TGTGCCAGCAGCTTCGGGATGAACACTGAAGCTTTCTTT. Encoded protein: CASSFGMNTEAFF.

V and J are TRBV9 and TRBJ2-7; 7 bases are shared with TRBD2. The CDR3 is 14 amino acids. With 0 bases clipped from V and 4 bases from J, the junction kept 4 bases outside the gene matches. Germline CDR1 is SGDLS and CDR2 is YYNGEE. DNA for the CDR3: TGTGCCAGCAGCGTAGGGCGGGAGATATACGAGCAGTACTTC. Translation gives CASSVGREIYEQYF.

CDR3 protein: CASGGGYEQYF. CDR3 coding DNA: TGTGCCAGTGGTGGGGGGTACGAGCAGTACTTC. The chain combines TRBV19 with TRBJ2-7, with a weak D call TRBD2 (6 bases). The CDR3 spans 11 residues. Germline CDR1 and CDR2: LNHDA and SQIVND (reference sequence). V was clipped by 8 bases and J by 4 bases, with 9 bases between them.

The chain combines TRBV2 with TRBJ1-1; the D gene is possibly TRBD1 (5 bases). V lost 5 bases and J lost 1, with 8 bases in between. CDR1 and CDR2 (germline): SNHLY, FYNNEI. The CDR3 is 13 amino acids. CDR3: CASSRGENTEAFF. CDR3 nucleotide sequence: TGTGCCAGCAGTCGAGGGGAGAACACTGAAGCTTTCTTT.

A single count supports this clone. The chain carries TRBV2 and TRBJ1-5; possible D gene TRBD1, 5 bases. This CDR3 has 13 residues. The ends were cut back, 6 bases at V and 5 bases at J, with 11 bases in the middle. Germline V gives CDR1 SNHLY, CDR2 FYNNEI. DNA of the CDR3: TGTGCCAGCAGGCAGGGCGGGGATCAGCCCCAGCATTTT. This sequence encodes CASRQGGDQPQHF.

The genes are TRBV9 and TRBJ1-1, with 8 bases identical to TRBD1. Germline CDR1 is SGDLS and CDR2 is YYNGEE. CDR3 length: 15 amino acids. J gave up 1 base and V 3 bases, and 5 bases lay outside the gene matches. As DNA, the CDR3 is TGTGCCAGCAGCGCGACAGGGGAGGGGAACACTGAAGCTTTCTTT. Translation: CASSATGEGNTEAFF.

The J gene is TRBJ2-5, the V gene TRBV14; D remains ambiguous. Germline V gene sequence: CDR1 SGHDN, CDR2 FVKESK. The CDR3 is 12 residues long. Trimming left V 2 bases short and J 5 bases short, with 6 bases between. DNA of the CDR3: TGTGCCAGCAGCCAATATCGGGAGACCCAGTACTTC. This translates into CASSQYRETQYF.

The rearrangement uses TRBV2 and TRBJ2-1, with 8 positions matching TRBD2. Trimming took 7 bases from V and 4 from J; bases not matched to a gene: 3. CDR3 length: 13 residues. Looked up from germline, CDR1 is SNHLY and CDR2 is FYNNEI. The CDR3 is CASIREGYNEQFF. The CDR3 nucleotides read TGTGCCAGCATACGGGAGGGATACAATGAGCAGTTCTTC.

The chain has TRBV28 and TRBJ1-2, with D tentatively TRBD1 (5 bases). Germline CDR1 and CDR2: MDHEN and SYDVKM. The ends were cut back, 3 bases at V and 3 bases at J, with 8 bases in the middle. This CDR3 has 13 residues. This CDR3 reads CASSFVTDYGYTF. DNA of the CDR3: TGTGCCAGCAGTTTTGTGACAGACTATGGCTACACCTTC.

DNA of the CDR3: TGTGCCAGCAGTTTCCATGGGCCTAACTATGGCTACACCTTC. Amino acids: CASSFHGPNYGYTF. V gene TRBV27 combines with J gene TRBJ1-2; D remains unclear. The ends were cut back, 3 bases at V and 0 bases at J, with 8 bases in the middle. The CDR3 extends over 14 amino acids. Germline V gene lookup returns CDR1 MNHEY and CDR2 SMNVEV (reference sequence).

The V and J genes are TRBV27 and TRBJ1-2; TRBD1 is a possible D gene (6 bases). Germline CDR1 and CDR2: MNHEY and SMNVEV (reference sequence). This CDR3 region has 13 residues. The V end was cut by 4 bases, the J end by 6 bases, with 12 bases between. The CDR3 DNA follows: TGTGCCAGCAGTTCGGGGGCTGGTAATGGCTACACCTTC. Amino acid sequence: CASSSGAGNGYTF.

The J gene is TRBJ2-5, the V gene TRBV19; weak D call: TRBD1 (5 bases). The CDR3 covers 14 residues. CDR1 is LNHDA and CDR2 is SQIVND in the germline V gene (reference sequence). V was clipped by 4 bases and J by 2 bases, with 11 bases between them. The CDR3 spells CASSKGRTQETQYF. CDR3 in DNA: TGTGCCAGTAGTAAGGGGCGAACTCAAGAGACCCAGTACTTC.

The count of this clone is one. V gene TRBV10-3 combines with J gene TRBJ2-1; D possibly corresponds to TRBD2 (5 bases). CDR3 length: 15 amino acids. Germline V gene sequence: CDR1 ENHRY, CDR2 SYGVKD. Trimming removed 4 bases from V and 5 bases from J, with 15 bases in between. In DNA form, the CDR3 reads TGTGCCATCAGTGCGGTATTATGGCGGGACAATGAGCAGTTCTTC. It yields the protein CAISAVLWRDNEQFF.

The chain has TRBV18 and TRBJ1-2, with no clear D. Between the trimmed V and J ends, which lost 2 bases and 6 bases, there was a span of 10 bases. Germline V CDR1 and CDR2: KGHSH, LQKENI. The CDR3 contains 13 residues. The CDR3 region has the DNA TGTGCCAGCTCACCAAGGGATAGGCATGGCTACACCTTC. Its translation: CASSPRDRHGYTF.

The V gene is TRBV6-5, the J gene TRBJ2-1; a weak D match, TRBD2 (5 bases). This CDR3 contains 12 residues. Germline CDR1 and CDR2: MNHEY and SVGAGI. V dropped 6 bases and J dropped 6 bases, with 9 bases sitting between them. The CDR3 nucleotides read TGTGCCAGCAGGGAACTAGGCAATGAGCAGTTCTTC. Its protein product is CASRELGNEQFF.

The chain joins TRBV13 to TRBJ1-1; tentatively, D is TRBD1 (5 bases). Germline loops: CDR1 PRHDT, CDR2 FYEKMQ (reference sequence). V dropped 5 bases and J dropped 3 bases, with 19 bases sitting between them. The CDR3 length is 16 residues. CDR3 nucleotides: TGTGCCAGCAGCCACCCCCGCGGGGGAGCTCACACTGAAGCTTTCTTT. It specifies CASSHPRGGAHTEAFF.

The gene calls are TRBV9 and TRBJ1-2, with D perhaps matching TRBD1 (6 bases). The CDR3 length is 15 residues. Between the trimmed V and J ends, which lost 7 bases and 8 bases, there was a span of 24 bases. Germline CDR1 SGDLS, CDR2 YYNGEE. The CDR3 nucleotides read TGTGCCAGCGGACCAACAACAGGGACTCCCGACGGCTACACCTTC. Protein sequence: CASGPTTGTPDGYTF. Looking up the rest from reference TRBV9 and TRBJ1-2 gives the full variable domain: DSGVTQTPKHLITATGQRVTLRCSPRSGDLSVYWYQQSLDQGLQFLIQYYNGEERAKGNILERFSAQQFPDLHSELNLSSLELGDSALYFCASGPTTGTPDGYTFGSGTRLTVV.

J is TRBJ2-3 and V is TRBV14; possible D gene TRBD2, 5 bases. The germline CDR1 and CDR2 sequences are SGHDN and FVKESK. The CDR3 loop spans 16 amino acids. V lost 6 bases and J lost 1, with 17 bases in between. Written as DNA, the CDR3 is TGTGCCAGCAGTCCACTCTACTGGGGAGGCACAGATACGCAGTATTTT. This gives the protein CASSPLYWGGTDTQYF.

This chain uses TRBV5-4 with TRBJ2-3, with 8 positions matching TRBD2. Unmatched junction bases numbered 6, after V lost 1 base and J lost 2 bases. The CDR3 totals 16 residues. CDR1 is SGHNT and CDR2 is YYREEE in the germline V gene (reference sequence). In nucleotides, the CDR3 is TGTGCCAGCAGCTTGATACTAGCGGAGATCACAGATACGCAGTATTTT. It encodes CASSLILAEITDTQYF.

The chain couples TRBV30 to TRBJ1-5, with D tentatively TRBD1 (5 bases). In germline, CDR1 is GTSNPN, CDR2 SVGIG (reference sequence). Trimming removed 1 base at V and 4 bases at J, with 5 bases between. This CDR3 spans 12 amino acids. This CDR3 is CAWSGGNQPQHF. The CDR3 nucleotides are TGTGCCTGGAGTGGGGGGAATCAGCCCCAGCATTTT.

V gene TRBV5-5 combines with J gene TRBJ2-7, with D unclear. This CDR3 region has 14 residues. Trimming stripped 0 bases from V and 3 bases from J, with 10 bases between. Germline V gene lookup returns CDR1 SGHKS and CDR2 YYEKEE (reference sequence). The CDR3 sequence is CASSLDTAYYEQYF. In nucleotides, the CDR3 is TGTGCCAGCAGCTTGGATACGGCTTACTACGAGCAGTACTTC. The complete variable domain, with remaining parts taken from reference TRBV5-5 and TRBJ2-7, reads DAGVTQSPTHLIKTRGQQVTLRCSPISGHKSVSWYQQVLGQGPQFIFQYYEKEERGRGNFPDRFSARQFPNYSSELNVNALLLGDSALYLCASSLDTAYYEQYFGPGTRLTVT.

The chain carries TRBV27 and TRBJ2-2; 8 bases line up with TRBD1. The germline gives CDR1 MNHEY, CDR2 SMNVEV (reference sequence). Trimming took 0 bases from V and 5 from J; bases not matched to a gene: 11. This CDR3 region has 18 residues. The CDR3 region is CASSLSFIGQGETGELFF. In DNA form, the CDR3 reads TGTGCCAGCAGTTTATCTTTTATTGGACAGGGTGAAACCGGGGAGCTGTTTTTT.